The table lists the clone carrying this T cell receptor (beta chain) with a count of one. Its target is not known. The source of the sample is a study of vaccination effects on CD4 cells after COVID-19. Profiling relied on immunoSEQ multiplex PCR, and the TCRdb table lists in-frame clones only, not all of them. The sample lists about 79,000 clones; approximately 74% were seen once. Ahead of sequencing, the ViraFEST assay grew antigen-specific CD4+ T cells using viral peptide pools. At the end of 10 days of culture, CD4+ T cells were isolated. In the vaccine recipients, nucleocapsid antibodies were negative and there was no prior SARS-CoV-2 infection. In culture with around 9.1 IU/ml IL-2 and around 10 ug/ml peptides, PBMC were grown at 1.5 million to 2 million per well. The authors exchanged half the medium for IL-2 medium on days 3 and 7. Per germline, CDR1 LNHDA and CDR2 SQIVND (reference sequence). V lost 4 bases to trimming and J lost 15 bases, with 12 bases between them. The CDR3 has 11 residues.

This clonotype was sampled from a human donor who received a COVID-19 vaccine. The source was CD4+ T cells from PBMCs cultured with HCoV-229E spike peptides, collected before COVID-19 vaccination. J is TRBJ1-4 and V is TRBV19; no clear D. The CDR3 here is CASSTGRGMFF. The CDR3 DNA reads as TGTGCCAGTAGTACCGGACGGGGTATGTTTTTT.